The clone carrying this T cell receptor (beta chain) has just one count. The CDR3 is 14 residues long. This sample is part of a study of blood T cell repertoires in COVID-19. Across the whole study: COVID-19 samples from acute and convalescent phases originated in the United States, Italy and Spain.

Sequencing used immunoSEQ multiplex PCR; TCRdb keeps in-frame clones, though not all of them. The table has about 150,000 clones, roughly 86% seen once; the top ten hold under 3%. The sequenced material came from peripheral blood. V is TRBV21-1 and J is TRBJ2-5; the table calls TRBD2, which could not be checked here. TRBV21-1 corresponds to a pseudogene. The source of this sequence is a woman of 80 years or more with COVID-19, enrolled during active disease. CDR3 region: CASDDSGSIKTQYF. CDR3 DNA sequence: TGTGCCAGCGACGACAGCGGGAGTATAAAGACCCAGTACTTC.